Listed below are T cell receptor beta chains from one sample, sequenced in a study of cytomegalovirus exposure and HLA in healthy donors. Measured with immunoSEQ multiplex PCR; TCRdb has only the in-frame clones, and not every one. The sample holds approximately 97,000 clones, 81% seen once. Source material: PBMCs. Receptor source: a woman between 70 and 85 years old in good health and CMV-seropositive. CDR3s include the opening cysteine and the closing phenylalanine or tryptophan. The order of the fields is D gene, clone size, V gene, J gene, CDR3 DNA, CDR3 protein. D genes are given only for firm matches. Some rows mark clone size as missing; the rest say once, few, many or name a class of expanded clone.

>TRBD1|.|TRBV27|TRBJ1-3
TGTGCCAGCAGTCCGGGACAGGGGGCTTCTGGAAACACCATATATTTT
CASSPGQGASGNTIYF
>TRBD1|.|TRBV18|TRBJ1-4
TGTGCCAGCTCACCAAATTCAGGGGGCGGTAATGAAAAACTGTTTTTT
CASSPNSGGGNEKLFF
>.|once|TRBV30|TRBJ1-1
TGTGCCTGGAGGGCCCGGGGTTCGGCTTTCTTT
CAWRARGSAFF
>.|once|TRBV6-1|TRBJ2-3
TGTGCCAGCAGTGACTTGGGCAGGGAGGGCACAGATACGCAGTATTTT
CASSDLGREGTDTQYF
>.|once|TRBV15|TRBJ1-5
TGTGCCACCAGCACTCCGGGACAAGGCGCGGGGCCCCAGCATTTT
CATSTPGQGAGPQHF
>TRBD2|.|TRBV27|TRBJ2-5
TGTGCCAGCCAGCCGGCGGCCGGCGGGGGGGAGACCCAGTACTTC
CASQPAAGGGETQYF
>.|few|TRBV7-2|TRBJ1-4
TGTGCCAGCAGCAGACAGAGCCTTAATGAAAAACTGTTTTTT
CASSRQSLNEKLFF
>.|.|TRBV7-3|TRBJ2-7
TGTGCCAGCAGCGTCGACAGCCACGAGCAGTACTTC
CASSVDSHEQYF
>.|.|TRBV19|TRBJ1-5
TGTGCCAGTAGTAAATCCGGGTCGGGTAATCAGCCCCAGCATTTT
CASSKSGSGNQPQHF
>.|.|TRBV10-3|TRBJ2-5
TGTGCCATCGGGGCGGCAGGTTCGTCGTTGACCCAGTACTTC
CAIGAAGSSLTQYF
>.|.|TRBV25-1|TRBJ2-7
TGTGCCAGCAGTGATTTCCAGCGGGTCGAGCAGTACTTC
CASSDFQRVEQYF
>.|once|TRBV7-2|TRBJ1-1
TGTGCCAGCAGCACAGTCGGGGGAGGGGCTTTCTTT
CASSTVGGGAFF
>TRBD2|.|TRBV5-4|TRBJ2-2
TGTGCCAGCAGCCCACTAGCGGGCCCCGGGGAGCTGTTTTTT
CASSPLAGPGELFF
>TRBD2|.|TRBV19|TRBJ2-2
TGTGCCAGTAGTATAGTAGGACTAGCGTCGAACACCGGGGAGCTGTTTTTT
CASSIVGLASNTGELFF
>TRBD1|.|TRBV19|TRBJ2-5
TGTGCCAGTAGTCCTCAGGGGGCGTGGGAGACCCAGTACTTC
CASSPQGAWETQYF
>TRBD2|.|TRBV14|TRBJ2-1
TGTGCCAGCAGCCAAGATAGCGGGAGCTCCTACAATGAGCAGTTCTTC
CASSQDSGSSYNEQFF
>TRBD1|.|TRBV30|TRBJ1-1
TGTGCCTGGAGGAACAGGGGGGGAAACACTGAAGCTTTCTTT
CAWRNRGGNTEAFF
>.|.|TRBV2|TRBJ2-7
TGTGCCAGCAGCAAAAGGGGGGGCGAGCAGTACTTC
CASSKRGGEQYF
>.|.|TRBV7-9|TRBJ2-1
TGTGCCAGCAGCTCGCCGACTGACAATGAGCAGTTCTTC
CASSSPTDNEQFF
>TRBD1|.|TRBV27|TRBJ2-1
TGTGCCAGCAGACTGGACAGGTTGTACAATGAGCAGTTCTTC
CASRLDRLYNEQFF